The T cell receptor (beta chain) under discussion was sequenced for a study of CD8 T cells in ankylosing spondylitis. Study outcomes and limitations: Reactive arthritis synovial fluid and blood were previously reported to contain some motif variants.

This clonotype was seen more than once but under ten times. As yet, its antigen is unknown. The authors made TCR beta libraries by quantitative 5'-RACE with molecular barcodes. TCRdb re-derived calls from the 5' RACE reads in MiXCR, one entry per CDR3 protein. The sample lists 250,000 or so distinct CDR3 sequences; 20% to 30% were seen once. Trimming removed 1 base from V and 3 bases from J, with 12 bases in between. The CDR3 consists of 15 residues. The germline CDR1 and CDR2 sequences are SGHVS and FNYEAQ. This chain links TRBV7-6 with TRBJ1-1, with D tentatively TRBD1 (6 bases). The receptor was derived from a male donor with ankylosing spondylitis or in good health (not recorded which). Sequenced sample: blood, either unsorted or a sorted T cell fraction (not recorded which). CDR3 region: CASSLVGGVDTEAFF. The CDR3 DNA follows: TGTGCCAGCAGCTTAGTTGGGGGCGTCGACACTGAAGCTTTCTTT.